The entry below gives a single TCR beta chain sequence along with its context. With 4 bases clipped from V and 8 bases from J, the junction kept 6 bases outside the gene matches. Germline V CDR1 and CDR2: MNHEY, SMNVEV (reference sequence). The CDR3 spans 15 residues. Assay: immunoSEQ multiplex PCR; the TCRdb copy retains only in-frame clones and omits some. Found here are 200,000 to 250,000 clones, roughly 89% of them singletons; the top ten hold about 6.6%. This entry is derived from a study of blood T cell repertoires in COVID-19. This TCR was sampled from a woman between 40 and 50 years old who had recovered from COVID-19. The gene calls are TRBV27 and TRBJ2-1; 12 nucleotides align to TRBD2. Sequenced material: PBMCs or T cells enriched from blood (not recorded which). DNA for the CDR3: TGTGCCAGCAGTTCCACTAGCGGGAGGAGGTATGAGCAGTTCTTC. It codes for CASSSTSGRRYEQFF.